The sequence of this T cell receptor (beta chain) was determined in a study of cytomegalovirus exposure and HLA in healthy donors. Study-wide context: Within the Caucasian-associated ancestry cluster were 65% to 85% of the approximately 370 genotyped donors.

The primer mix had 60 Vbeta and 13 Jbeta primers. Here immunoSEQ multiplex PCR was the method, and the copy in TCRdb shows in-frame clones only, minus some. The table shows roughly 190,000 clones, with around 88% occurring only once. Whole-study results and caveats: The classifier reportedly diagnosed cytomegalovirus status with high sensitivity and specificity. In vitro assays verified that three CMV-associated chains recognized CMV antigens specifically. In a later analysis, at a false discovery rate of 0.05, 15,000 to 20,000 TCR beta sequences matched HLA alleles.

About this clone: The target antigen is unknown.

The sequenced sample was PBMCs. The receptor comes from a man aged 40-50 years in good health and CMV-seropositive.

The CDR3 DNA sequence: TGTGCCAGCAGCTTGCGACAGCCCCTCTCCTACGAGCAGTACTTC. This gives the protein CASSLRQPLSYEQYF. The V and J genes are TRBV5-6 and TRBJ2-7; possible D gene TRBD1, 5 bases. Between the trimmed V and J ends, which lost 1 base and 0 bases, there was a span of 11 bases. This CDR3 comprises 15 residues. CDR1 and CDR2 (germline): SGHDT, YYEEEE.